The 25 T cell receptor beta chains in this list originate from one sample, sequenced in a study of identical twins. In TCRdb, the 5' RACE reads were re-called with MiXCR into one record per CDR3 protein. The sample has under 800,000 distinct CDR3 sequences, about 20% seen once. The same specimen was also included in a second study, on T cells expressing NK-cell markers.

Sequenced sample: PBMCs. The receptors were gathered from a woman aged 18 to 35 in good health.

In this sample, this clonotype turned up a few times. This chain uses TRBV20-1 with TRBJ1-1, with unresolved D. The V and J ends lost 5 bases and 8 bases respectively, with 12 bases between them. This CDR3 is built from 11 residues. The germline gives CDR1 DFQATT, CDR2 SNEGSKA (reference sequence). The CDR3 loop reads CSAHRTSEAFF. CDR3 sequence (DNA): TGCAGTGCTCACCGGACTTCCGAAGCTTTCTTT.

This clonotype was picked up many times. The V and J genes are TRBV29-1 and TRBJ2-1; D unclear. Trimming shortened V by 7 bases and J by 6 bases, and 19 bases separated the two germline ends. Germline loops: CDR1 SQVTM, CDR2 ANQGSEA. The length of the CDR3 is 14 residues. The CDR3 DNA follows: TGCAGCGCCCTACGTGGGGTGAATCGCAATGAGCAGTTCTTC. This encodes CSALRGVNRNEQFF.

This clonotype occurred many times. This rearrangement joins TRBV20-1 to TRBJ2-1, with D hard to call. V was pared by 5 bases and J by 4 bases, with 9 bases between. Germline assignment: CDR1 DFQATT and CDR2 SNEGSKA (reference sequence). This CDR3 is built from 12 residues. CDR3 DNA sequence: TGCAGTGCTGAAGGGCCGTACAATGAGCAGTTCTTC. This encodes CSAEGPYNEQFF.

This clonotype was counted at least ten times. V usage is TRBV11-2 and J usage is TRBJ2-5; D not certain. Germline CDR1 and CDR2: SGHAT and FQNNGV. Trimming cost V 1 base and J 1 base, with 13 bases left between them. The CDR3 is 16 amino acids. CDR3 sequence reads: CASSLVRQSRQETQYF. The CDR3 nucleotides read TGTGCCAGCAGCTTAGTGAGGCAGTCCCGCCAAGAGACCCAGTACTTC.

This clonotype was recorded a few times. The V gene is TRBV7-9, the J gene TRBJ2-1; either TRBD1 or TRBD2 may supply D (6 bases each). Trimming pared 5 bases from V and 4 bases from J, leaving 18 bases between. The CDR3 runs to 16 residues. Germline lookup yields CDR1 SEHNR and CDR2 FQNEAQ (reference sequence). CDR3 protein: CASSPATGARYNEQFF. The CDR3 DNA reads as TGTGCCAGCAGCCCAGCGACGGGGGCGAGATACAATGAGCAGTTCTTC.

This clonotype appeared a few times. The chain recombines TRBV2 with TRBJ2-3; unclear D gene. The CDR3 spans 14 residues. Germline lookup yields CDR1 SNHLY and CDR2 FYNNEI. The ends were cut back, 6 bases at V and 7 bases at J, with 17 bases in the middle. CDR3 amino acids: CASRANAPTHTQYF. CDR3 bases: TGTGCCAGCAGAGCCAATGCACCCACGCATACGCAGTATTTT.

The CDR3 DNA is TGCAGCGCTACCGGCTTACCTTCGAACACCGGGGAGCTGTTTTTT. It encodes CSATGLPSNTGELFF. The rearrangement uses TRBV29-1 and TRBJ2-2; D is ambiguous. This CDR3 comprises 15 residues. Trimming removed 7 bases at V and 0 bases at J, with 15 bases between. The germline CDR1 and CDR2 sequences are SQVTM and ANQGSEA.

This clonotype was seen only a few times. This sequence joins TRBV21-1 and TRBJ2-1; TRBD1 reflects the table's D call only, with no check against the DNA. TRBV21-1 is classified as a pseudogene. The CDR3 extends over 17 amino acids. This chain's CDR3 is CASSLARRGSSYNEQFF. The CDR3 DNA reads TGTGCCAGCAGCCTGGCCCGTAGGGGCAGCTCCTACAATGAGCAGTTCTTC.

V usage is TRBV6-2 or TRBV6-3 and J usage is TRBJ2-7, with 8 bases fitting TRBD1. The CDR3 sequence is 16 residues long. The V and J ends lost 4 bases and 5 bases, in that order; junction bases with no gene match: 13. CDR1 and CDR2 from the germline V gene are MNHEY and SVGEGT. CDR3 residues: CASSSWGDRGKDEQYF. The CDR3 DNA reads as TGTGCCAGCAGTTCTTGGGGCGACAGGGGAAAGGACGAGCAGTACTTC.

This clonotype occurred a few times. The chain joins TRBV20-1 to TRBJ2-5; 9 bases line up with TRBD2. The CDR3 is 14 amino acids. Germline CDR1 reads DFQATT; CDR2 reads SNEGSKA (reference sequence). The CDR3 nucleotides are TGCAGCCTACCAATAGCGGGGGTTGGGGAGACCCAGTACTTC. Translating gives CSLPIAGVGETQYF.

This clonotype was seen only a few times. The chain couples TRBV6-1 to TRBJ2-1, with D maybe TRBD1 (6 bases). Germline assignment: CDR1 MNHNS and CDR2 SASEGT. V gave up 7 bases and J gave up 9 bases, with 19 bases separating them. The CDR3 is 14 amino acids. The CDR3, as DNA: TGTGCCAGCACCCCCTATTTGGGGGCGGGTGAGCAGTTCTTC. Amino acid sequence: CASTPYLGAGEQFF.

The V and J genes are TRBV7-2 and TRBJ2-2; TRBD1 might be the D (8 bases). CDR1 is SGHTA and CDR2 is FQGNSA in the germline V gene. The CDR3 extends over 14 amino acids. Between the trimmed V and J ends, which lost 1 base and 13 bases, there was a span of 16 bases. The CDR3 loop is CASSLGAGGGRLFF. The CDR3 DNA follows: TGTGCCAGCAGCTTAGGGGCAGGGGGCGGGAGGCTGTTTTTT.

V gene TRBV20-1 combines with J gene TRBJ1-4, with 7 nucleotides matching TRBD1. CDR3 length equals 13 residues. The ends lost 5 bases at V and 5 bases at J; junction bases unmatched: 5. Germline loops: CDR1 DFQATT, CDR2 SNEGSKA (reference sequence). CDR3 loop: CSAVAGGNEKLFF. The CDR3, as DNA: TGCAGTGCTGTTGCAGGGGGAAATGAAAAACTGTTTTTT.

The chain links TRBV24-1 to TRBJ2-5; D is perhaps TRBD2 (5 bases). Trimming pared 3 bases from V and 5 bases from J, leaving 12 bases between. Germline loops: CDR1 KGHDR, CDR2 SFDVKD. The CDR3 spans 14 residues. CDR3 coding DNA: TGTGCCACCAGTGATCCCTCCCGCGGGGAGACCCAGTACTTC. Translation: CATSDPSRGETQYF.

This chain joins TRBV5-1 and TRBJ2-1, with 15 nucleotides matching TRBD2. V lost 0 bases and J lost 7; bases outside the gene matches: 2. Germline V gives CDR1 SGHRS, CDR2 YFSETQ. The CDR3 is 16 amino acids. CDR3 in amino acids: CASSLVGTSGRNEQFF. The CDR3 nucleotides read TGCGCCAGCAGCTTGGTAGGGACTAGCGGGAGGAATGAGCAGTTCTTC.

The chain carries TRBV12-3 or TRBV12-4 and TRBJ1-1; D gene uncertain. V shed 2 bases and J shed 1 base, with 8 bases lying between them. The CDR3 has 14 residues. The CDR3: CASSLIEGNTEAFF. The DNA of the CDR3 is TGTGCCAGCAGTTTAATCGAGGGGAACACTGAAGCTTTCTTT.

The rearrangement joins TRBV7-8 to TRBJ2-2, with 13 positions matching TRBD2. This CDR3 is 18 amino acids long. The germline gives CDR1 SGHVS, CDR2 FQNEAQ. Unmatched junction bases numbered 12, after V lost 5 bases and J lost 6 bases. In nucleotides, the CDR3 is TGTGCCAGCAGCCCATTCGGGACTAGCGGGAAAGGGGCCGGGGAGCTGTTTTTT. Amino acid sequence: CASSPFGTSGKGAGELFF.

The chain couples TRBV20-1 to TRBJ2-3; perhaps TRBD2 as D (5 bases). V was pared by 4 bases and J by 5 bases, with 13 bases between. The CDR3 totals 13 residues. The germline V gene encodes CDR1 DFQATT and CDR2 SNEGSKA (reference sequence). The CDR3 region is CSAIPGFIDTQYF. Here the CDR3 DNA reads TGCAGTGCTATCCCGGGGTTCATAGATACGCAGTATTTT.

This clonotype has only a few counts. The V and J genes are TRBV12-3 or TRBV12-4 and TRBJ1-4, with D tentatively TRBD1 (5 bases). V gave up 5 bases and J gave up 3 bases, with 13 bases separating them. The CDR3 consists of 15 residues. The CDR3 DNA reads TGTGCCAGCAGTCTCTCGGGGGGAGCTAATGAAAAACTGTTTTTT. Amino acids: CASSLSGGANEKLFF.

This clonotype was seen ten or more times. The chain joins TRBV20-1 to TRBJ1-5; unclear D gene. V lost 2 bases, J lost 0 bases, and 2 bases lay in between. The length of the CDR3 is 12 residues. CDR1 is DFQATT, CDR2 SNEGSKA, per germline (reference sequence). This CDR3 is CSARLSNQPQHF. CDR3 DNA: TGCAGTGCTAGACTTAGCAATCAGCCCCAGCATTTT.

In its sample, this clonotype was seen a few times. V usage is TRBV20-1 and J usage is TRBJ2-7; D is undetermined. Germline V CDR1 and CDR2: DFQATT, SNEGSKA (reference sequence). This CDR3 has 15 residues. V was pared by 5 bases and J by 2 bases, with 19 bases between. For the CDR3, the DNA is TGCAGTGCTTCCCATACCCGGACGCGGACCTACGAGCAGTACTTC. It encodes CSASHTRTRTYEQYF.

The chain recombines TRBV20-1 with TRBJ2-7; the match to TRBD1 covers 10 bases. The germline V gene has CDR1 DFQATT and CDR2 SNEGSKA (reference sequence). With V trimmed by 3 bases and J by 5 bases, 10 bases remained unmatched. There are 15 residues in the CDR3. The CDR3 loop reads CSARFPLGTGDEQYF. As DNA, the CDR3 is TGCAGTGCTAGGTTTCCCCTTGGGACAGGGGACGAGCAGTACTTC.

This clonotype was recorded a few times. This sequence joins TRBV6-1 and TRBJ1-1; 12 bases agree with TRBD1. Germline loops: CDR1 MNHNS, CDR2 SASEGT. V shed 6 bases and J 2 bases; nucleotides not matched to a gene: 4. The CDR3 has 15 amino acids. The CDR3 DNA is TGTGCCAGCAGGGGACAGGGGGCGAGCAACACTGAAGCTTTCTTT. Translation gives CASRGQGASNTEAFF.

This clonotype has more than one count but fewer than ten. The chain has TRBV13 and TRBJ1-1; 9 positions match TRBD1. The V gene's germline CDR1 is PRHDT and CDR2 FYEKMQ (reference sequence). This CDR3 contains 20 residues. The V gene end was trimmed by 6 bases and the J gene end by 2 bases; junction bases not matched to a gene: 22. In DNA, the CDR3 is TGTGCCAGCAGTCCTACCGGGGGGACAGGGCTAAAAGGGGGTAACACTGAAGCTTTCTTT. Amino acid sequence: CASSPTGGTGLKGGNTEAFF.

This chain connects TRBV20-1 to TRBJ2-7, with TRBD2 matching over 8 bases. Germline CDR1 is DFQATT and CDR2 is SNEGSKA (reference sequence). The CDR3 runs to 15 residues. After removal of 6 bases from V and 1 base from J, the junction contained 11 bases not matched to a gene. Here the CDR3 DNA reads TGCAGTGCGGGCGACGGGGGGGCCTTTTCCTACGAGCAGTACTTC. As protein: CSAGDGGAFSYEQYF.